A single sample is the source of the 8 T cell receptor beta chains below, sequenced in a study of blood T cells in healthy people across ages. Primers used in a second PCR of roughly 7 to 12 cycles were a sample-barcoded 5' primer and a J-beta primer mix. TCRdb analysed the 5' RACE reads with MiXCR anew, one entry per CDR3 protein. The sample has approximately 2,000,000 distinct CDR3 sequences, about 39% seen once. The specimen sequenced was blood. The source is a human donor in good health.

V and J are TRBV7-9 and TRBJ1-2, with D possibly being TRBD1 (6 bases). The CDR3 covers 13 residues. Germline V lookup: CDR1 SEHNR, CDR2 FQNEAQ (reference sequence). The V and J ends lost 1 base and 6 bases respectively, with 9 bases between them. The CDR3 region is CASSLDTGNGYTF. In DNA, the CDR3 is TGTGCCAGCAGCTTAGATACAGGGAATGGCTACACCTTC.

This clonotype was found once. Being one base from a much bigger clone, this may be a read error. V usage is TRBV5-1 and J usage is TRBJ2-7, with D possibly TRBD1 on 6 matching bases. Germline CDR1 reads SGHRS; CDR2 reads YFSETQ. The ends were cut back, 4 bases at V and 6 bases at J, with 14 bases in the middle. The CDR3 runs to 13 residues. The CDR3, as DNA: TGCGCCAGCAGCGGCGACAGGTACCGCGAGCAGTACTTC. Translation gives CASSGDRYREQYF.

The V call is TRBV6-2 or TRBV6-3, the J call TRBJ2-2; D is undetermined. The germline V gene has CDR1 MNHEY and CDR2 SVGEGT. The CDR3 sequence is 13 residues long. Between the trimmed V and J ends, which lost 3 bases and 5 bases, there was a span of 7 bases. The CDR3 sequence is CASSYLRTGELFF. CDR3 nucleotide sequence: TGTGCCAGCAGTTATCTAAGGACCGGGGAGCTGTTTTTT.

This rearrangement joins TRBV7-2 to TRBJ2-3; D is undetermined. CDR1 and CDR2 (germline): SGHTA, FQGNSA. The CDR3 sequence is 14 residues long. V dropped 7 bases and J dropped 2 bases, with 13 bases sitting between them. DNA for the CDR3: TGTGCCAGCAACCCCGGTATACACACAGATACGCAGTATTTT. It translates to CASNPGIHTDTQYF.

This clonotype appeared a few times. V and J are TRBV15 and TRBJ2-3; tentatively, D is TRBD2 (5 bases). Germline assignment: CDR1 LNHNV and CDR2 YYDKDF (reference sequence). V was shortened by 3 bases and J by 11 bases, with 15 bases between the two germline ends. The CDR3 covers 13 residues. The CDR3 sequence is CATSSELRRRQYF. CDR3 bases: TGTGCCACCAGCAGCGAGCTTAGGAGGAGGCAGTATTTT.

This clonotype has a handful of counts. CDR3 protein: CASSQGAVEETQYF. CDR3 DNA: TGCGCCAGCAGCCAAGGGGCAGTGGAAGAGACCCAGTACTTC. The chain carries TRBV4-1 and TRBJ2-5; D remains ambiguous. Trimming removed 1 base from V and 3 bases from J, with 9 bases in between. CDR3 length: 14 residues. Germline CDR1 MGHRA, CDR2 YSYEKL.

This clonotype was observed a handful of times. CDR3 amino acids: CASSYSRTGGMETQYF. The CDR3 DNA follows: TGTGCCAGCAGTTACTCACGGACAGGGGGCATGGAGACCCAGTACTTC. The chain is built from TRBV6-6 and TRBJ2-5, with 11 bases lining up with TRBD1. The junction had 5 bases not matched to a gene; V was cut back by 0 bases and J by 5 bases. The CDR3 has 16 amino acids. Germline V gives CDR1 MNHNY, CDR2 SVGAGI (reference sequence).

For the CDR3, the DNA is TGTGCCAGCAGCCAAGAGCCGGGCTGGACAGGGGTTAGCGAGCAGTTCTTC. Translating gives CASSQEPGWTGVSEQFF. The gene calls are TRBV3-1 and TRBJ2-1; 9 bases align to TRBD1. Germline CDR1 reads LGHDT; CDR2 reads YNNKEL (reference sequence). Trimming at V came to 0 bases and at J to 10 bases, leaving 13 bases not matched to a gene. The CDR3 totals 17 residues.